The next 9 T cell receptor beta chains were all read from a single sample in a study of blood T cell repertoires in COVID-19. The data were produced by immunoSEQ multiplex PCR, yet TCRdb's version contains in-frame clones alone and is incomplete. The data show 130,000 to 150,000 clones, roughly 88% seen once. The sequenced sample consisted of peripheral blood. The receptors come from a woman aged 55-69 years with COVID-19, enrolled during active disease.

The rearrangement uses TRBV15 and TRBJ2-5; 14 nucleotides align to TRBD2. The CDR3 covers 16 residues. V gave up 3 bases and J gave up 1 base; unmatched junction bases: 1. Germline V lookup: CDR1 LNHNV, CDR2 YYDKDF (reference sequence). CDR3 residues: CATSRGTSGSQETQYF. For the CDR3, the DNA is TGTGCCACCAGCAGGGGGACTAGCGGGAGCCAAGAGACCCAGTACTTC.

This chain joins TRBV5-1 and TRBJ2-3; 11 bases match TRBD1. V lost 3 bases, J lost 5 bases, and 8 bases stayed unmatched. Looked up from germline, CDR1 is SGHRS and CDR2 is YFSETQ. The length of the CDR3 is 16 residues. The CDR3 here is CASSYRDRGAIDTQYF. CDR3 nucleotide sequence: TGCGCCAGCAGCTACCGGGACAGGGGGGCCATAGATACGCAGTATTTT. Supplemented by reference TRBV5-1 and TRBJ2-3, the full variable domain reads KAGVTQTPRYLIKTRGQQVTLSCSPISGHRSVSWYQQTPGQGLQFLFEYFSETQRNKGNFPGRFSGRQFSNSRSEMNVSTLELGDSALYLCASSYRDRGAIDTQYFGPGTRLTVL.

V and J are TRBV2 and TRBJ1-1; 9 bases are a match to TRBD1. Germline V lookup: CDR1 SNHLY, CDR2 FYNNEI. The CDR3 has 13 amino acids. The ends lost 10 bases at V and 1 base at J; junction bases unmatched: 4. The CDR3 region is CANTGQGNTEAFF. CDR3 nucleotides: TGTGCCAACACGGGACAGGGGAACACTGAAGCTTTCTTT.

This sequence joins TRBV19 and TRBJ1-3, with D tentatively TRBD1 (6 bases). The germline V gene encodes CDR1 LNHDA and CDR2 SQIVND (reference sequence). This CDR3 comprises 13 residues. CDR3 residues: CASRTAAGNTIYF. As DNA, the CDR3 is TGTGCTTCCAGGACAGCGGCTGGAAACACCATATATTTT.

Only a few counts were recorded for this clone. The chain uses TRBV7-8 and TRBJ2-7; D possibly corresponds to TRBD1 (6 bases). This CDR3 has 14 amino acids. Trimming left V 4 bases short and J 2 bases short, with 12 bases between. Germline CDR1 reads SGHVS; CDR2 reads FQNEAQ. Here the CDR3 reads CASSSGAGAYEQYF. The CDR3 DNA sequence: TGTGCCAGCAGCTCCGGCGCAGGGGCCTACGAGCAGTACTTC.

The chain has TRBV6-2 or TRBV6-3 and TRBJ2-1, with 7 bases that match TRBD1. CDR1 MNHEY and CDR2 SVGEGT come from the germline V gene. V shed 1 base and J 6 bases; nucleotides not matched to a gene: 0. The CDR3 runs to 13 residues. The CDR3 spells CASSYWTGNEQFF. CDR3 DNA: TGTGCCAGCAGTTACTGGACAGGCAATGAGCAGTTCTTC.

CDR3 sequence (DNA): TGTGCCAGCAGCATCGGGACAAAGGATAATTCACCCCTCCACTTT. It codes for CASSIGTKDNSPLHF. This rearrangement joins TRBV9 to TRBJ1-6, with TRBD1 as a possible D gene (6 bases). The V gene's germline CDR1 is SGDLS and CDR2 YYNGEE. Trimming pared 4 bases from V and 5 bases from J, leaving 13 bases between. This CDR3 has 15 residues.

This chain joins TRBV7-9 and TRBJ1-1, with TRBD1 matching 11 bases. In germline, CDR1 is SEHNR, CDR2 FQNEAQ (reference sequence). V shed 5 bases, J shed 3 bases, and the junction held 5 bases outside the gene matches. The CDR3 spans 15 residues. CDR3 loop: CASSGEGQGDTEAFF. In DNA form, the CDR3 reads TGTGCCAGCAGCGGAGAGGGACAGGGGGACACTGAAGCTTTCTTT.

This chain joins TRBV11-2 and TRBJ1-1; maybe TRBD1 (6 bases). Trimming took 5 bases from V and 3 from J, leaving 10 bases between them. The CDR3 has 13 residues. Germline V gives CDR1 SGHAT, CDR2 FQNNGV. The CDR3 sequence: CASSQQGDTEAFF. The CDR3 nucleotides are TGTGCCAGCAGCCAACAGGGAGACACTGAAGCTTTCTTT.